The sequence of this TCR beta chain was determined in a study of T cell responses to AZD1222 COVID-19 vaccine. Of note for this clone: Its antigen is undetermined.

Trimming stripped 0 bases from V and 7 bases from J, with 8 bases between. CDR3 length: 12 amino acids. Germline V gene sequence: CDR1 SGHRS, CDR2 YFSETQ. Study results and caveats: Only a handful of people who got AZD1222 tested seropositive at baseline. Epitopes outside B.1.351 and B.1.1.7 mutated regions reportedly drew nearly half of spike TCRs. The span of vaccine-associated CD4 TCRs extended across spike, with dominance at 160-218 and 743-854.

The study pooled second doses at about 4 or about 12 weeks. Clones were sequenced by immunoSEQ multiplex PCR, and TCRdb holds only the in-frame ones, with some missing. The sample holds roughly 180,000 clones; 90% to 95% are singletons and the top ten take 1% to 1.5%. The source was peripheral blood, collected 28 days after the second AZD1222 dose. The source is an adult who received the AZD1222 COVID-19 vaccine. The rearrangement links TRBV5-1 to TRBJ2-7; unclear D gene. CDR3 sequence: CASSLDVGEQYF. The CDR3 DNA reads TGCGCCAGCAGCTTGGACGTCGGAGAGCAGTACTTC.